This entry lists 6 T cell receptor beta chains sequenced from one sample in a study of OX40 agonist ivuxolimab in advanced cancers. Sequenced by immunoSEQ multiplex PCR; TCRdb stores in-frame clones only, minus some. This sample has 85,000 to 120,000 clones, with over 75% found just once. Sequencing used CD4+ or CD8+ T cells sorted from blood, obtained in a trial of the OX40 agonist ivuxolimab. Every receptor here comes from an adult with an advanced solid tumor such as melanoma, head and neck, liver or kidney cancer.

V and J are TRBV27 and TRBJ2-7, with D maybe TRBD2 (7 bases). CDR1 and CDR2 from the germline V gene are MNHEY and SMNVEV (reference sequence). Trimming left V 8 bases short and J 4 bases short, with 15 bases between. The CDR3 loop spans 13 amino acids. The chain's CDR3 is CASSRGGLYEQYF. The CDR3 bases are TGTGCCAGCTCAAGGGGGGGCTTGTACGAGCAGTACTTC.

The chain employs TRBV10-3 and TRBJ1-6; 7 bases align to TRBD1. Unmatched junction bases numbered 14, after V lost 4 bases and J lost 8 bases. CDR3 length equals 17 residues. Germline-derived CDR1 and CDR2 are ENHRY and SYGVKD. The CDR3 DNA is TGTGCCATCAGTGGAAACCGGGACAGTCGCACCGATTCACCCCTCCACTTT. Translation: CAISGNRDSRTDSPLHF.

CDR3 sequence: CASSQGTYGYTF. The CDR3 nucleotides are TGTGCCAGCAGTCAGGGGACCTATGGCTACACCTTC. V usage is TRBV28 and J usage is TRBJ1-2; possible D gene TRBD1, 6 bases. The V end lost 5 bases, the J end lost 4 bases, and 8 bases lay between the germline ends. Germline V CDR1 and CDR2: MDHEN, SYDVKM. This CDR3 region has 12 residues.

This sequence joins TRBV5-6 and TRBJ1-2, with 8 bases identical to TRBD1. Germline lookup yields CDR1 SGHDT and CDR2 YYEEEE. The V segment lost 6 bases and the J segment 4 bases; nucleotides outside the gene matches: 14. This CDR3 spans 16 amino acids. Here the CDR3 reads CASMPLKDRAVYGYTF. DNA for the CDR3: TGTGCCAGCATGCCCCTTAAGGACAGGGCAGTCTATGGCTACACCTTC.

This chain uses TRBV7-6 with TRBJ1-6; D is unclear. Deletions cut 1 base from V and 0 bases from J, with 10 bases between. The V gene's germline CDR1 is SGHVS and CDR2 FNYEAQ. This CDR3 contains 17 residues. CDR3 nucleotides: TGTGCCAGCAGCTTAGAGGCCGGTAGCTCCTATAATTCACCCCTCCACTTT. Translated, it gives CASSLEAGSSYNSPLHF.

J is TRBJ1-4 and V is TRBV5-4; 9 bases map to TRBD1. The CDR3 contains 14 residues. V shed 4 bases and J 8 bases; nucleotides not matched to a gene: 6. CDR1 and CDR2 from the germline V gene are SGHNT and YYREEE (reference sequence). The CDR3 bases are TGTGCCAGCAGCGTGGGACAGGGAGGGGAAAAACTGTTTTTT. Its translation is CASSVGQGGEKLFF.